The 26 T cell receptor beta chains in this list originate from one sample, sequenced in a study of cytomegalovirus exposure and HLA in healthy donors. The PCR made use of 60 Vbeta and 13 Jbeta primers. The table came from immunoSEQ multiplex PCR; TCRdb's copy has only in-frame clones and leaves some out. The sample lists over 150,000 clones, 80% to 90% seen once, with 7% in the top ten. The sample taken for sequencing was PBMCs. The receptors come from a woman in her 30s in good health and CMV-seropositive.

This CDR3 is CASSLEHISGNTIYF. CDR3 bases: TGTGCCAGCAGCTTAGAACACATCTCTGGAAACACCATATATTTT. V is TRBV7-8 and J is TRBJ1-3; D uncertain. Germline CDR1 SGHVS, CDR2 FQNEAQ. This CDR3 has 15 amino acids. Trimming stripped 1 base from V and 0 bases from J, with 7 bases between. The whole variable domain, filled in from reference TRBV7-8 and TRBJ1-3, reads GAGVSQSPRYKVAKRGQDVALRCDPISGHVSLFWYQQALGQGPEFLTYFQNEAQLDKSGLPSDRFFAERPEGSVSTLKIQRTQQEDSAVYLCASSLEHISGNTIYFGEGSWLTVV.

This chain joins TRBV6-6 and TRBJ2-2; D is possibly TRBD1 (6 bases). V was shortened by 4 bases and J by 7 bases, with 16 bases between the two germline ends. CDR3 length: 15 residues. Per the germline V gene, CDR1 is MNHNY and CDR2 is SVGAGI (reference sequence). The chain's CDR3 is CASSLSQGVRGELFF. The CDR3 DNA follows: TGTGCCAGCAGTTTATCACAGGGAGTCCGCGGGGAGCTGTTTTTT.

In DNA, the CDR3 is TGTGCCAGCAGTGAACCTGGGGGGGGTGGTGGTGGGAGAAGGGATGGCTACACCTTC. It is translated as CASSEPGGGGGGRRDGYTF. The chain has TRBV6-1 and TRBJ1-2; TRBD1 is a possible D gene (5 bases). Trimming removed 2 bases at V and 6 bases at J, with 28 bases between. Germline CDR1 MNHNS, CDR2 SASEGT. There are 19 residues in the CDR3.

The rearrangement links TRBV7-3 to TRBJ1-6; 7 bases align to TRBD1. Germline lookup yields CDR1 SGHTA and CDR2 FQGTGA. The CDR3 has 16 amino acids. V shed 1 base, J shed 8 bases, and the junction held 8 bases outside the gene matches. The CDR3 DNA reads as TGTGCCAGCAGCTTAAGCCCAAGTGACAGGGATTCACCCCTCCACTTT. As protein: CASSLSPSDRDSPLHF.

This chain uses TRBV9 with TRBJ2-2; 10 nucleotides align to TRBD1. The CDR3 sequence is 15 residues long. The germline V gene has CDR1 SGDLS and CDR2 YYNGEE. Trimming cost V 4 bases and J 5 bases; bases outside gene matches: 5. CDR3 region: CASSPRQGATGELFF. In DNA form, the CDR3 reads TGTGCCAGCAGCCCGCGACAGGGGGCTACCGGGGAGCTGTTTTTT. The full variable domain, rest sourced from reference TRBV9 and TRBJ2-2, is DSGVTQTPKHLITATGQRVTLRCSPRSGDLSVYWYQQSLDQGLQFLIQYYNGEERAKGNILERFSAQQFPDLHSELNLSSLELGDSALYFCASSPRQGATGELFFGEGSRLTVL.

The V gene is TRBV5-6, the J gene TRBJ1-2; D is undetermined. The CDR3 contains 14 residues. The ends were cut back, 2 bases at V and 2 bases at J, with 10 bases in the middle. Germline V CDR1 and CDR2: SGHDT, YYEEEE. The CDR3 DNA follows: TGTGCCAGCAGCTTAGTCCAGGCAAACTATGGCTACACCTTC. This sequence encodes CASSLVQANYGYTF.

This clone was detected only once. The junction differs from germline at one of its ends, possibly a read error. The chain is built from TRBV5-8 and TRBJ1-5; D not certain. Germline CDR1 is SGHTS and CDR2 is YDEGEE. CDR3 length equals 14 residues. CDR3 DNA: TGTGCCAGCACCTTGGGCCTACCGCATCAGCCCCAGCATTTT. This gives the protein CASTLGLPHQPQHF.

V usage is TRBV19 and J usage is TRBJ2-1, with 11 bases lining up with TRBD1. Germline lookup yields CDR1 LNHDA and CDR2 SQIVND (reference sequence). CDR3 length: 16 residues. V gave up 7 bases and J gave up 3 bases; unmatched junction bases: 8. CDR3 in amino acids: CASTRSGQGDYNEQFF. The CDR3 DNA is TGTGCCAGTACACGCTCGGGACAGGGGGACTACAATGAGCAGTTCTTC.

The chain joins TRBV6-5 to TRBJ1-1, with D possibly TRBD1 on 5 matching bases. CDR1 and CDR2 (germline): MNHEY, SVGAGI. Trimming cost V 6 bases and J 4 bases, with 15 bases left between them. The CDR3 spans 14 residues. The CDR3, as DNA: TGTGCCAGCAGCACGGATCCCGGGGGCACTGAAGCTTTCTTT. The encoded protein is CASSTDPGGTEAFF.

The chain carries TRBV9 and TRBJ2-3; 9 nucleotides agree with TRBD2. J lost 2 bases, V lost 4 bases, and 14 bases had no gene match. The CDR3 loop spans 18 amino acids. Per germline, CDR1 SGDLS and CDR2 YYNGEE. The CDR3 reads CASSPRVFSGGTTDTQYF. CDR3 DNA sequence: TGTGCCAGCAGCCCCAGGGTTTTCAGCGGGGGGACCACAGATACGCAGTATTTT.

The CDR3 sequence: CASSLWTGENTIYF. DNA for the CDR3: TGTGCCAGCAGCCTTTGGACAGGGGAAAACACCATATATTTT. This rearrangement joins TRBV5-5 to TRBJ1-3; the match to TRBD1 covers 9 bases. The CDR3 sequence is 14 residues long. Trimming cost V 4 bases and J 6 bases; bases outside gene matches: 5. The germline CDR1 and CDR2 sequences are SGHKS and YYEKEE (reference sequence). The variable domain in full, completed from reference TRBV5-5 and TRBJ1-3, reads DAGVTQSPTHLIKTRGQQVTLRCSPISGHKSVSWYQQVLGQGPQFIFQYYEKEERGRGNFPDRFSARQFPNYSSELNVNALLLGDSALYLCASSLWTGENTIYFGEGSWLTVV.

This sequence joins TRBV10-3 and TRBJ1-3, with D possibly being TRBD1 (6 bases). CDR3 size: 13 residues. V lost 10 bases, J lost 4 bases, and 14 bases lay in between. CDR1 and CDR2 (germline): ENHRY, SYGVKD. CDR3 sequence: CATSQGVGNTIYF. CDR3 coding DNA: TGTGCCACCTCACAGGGAGTAGGAAACACCATATATTTT.

The CDR3 region is CASSRDSISYEQYF. DNA of the CDR3: TGTGCCAGCAGTCGGGACAGCATCTCCTACGAGCAGTACTTC. This sequence joins TRBV6-5 and TRBJ2-7, with 7 bases aligning to TRBD1. The V and J ends lost 5 bases and 0 bases, in that order; junction bases with no gene match: 4. The germline gives CDR1 MNHEY, CDR2 SVGAGI. The CDR3 has 14 amino acids.

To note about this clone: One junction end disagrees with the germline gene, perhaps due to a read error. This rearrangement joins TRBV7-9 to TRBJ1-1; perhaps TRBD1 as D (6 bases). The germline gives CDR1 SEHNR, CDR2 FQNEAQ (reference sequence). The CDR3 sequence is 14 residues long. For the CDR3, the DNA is TGTGCCAGCAGCTTAGCTGGACAGTACTCTGAAACTTTCTTT. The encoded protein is CASSLAGQYSETFF.

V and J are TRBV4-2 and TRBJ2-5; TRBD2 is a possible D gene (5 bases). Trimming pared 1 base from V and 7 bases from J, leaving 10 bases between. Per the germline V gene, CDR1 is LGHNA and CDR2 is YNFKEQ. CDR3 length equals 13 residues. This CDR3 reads CASSQADRGTQYF. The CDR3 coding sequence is TGTGCCAGCAGCCAAGCGGATCGGGGGACCCAGTACTTC.

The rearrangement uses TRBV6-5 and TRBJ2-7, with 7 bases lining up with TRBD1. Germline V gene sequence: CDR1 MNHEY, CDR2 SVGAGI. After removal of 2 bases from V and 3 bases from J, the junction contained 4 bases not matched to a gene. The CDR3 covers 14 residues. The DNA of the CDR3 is TGTGCCAGCAGTTACCGGGACAGTTACTACGAGCAGTACTTC. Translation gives CASSYRDSYYEQYF.

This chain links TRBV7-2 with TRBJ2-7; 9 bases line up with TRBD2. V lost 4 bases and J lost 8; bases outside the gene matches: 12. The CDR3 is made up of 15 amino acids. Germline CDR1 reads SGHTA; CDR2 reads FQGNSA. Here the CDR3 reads CASSSASGVPSKQYF. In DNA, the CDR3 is TGTGCCAGCAGCTCTGCTAGCGGGGTCCCTTCCAAGCAGTACTTC.

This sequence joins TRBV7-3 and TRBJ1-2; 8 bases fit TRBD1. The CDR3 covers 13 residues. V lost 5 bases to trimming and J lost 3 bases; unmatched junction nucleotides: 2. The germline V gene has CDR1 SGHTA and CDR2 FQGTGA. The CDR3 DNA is TGTGCCAGCAGCGGACAGGGTGACTATGGCTACACCTTC. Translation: CASSGQGDYGYTF. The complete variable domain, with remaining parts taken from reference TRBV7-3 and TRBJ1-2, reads GAGVSQTPSNKVTEKGKYVELRCDPISGHTALYWYRQSLGQGPEFLIYFQGTGAADDSGLPNDRFFAVRPEGSVSTLKIQRTERGDSAVYLCASSGQGDYGYTFGSGTRLTVV.

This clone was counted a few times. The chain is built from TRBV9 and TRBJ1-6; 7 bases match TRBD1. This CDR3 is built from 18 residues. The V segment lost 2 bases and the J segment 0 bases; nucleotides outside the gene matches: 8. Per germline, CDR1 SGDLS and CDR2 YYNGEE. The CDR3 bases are TGTGCCAGCAGCGTCGGGCAGGGGGAGAGCTCCTATAATTCACCCCTCCACTTT. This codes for CASSVGQGESSYNSPLHF.

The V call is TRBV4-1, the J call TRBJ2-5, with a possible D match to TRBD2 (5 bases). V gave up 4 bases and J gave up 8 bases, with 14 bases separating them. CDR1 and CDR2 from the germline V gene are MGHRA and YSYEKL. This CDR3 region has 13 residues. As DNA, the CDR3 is TGCGCCAGCAGCCCTCCGTACCGGGGAACCCAGTACTTC. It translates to CASSPPYRGTQYF.

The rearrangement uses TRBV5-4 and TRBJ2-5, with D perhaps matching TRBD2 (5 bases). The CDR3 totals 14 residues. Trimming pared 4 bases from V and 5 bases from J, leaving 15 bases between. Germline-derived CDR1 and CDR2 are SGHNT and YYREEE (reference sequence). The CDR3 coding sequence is TGTGCCAGCAGCCAGCAACTAGAGAAGGAGACCCAGTACTTC. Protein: CASSQQLEKETQYF.

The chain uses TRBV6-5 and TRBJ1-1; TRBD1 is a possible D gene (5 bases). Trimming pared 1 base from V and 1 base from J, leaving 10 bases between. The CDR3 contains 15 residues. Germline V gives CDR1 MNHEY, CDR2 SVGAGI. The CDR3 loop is CASSYLRGGNTEAFF. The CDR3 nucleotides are TGTGCCAGCAGTTACTTAAGGGGTGGGAACACTGAAGCTTTCTTT.

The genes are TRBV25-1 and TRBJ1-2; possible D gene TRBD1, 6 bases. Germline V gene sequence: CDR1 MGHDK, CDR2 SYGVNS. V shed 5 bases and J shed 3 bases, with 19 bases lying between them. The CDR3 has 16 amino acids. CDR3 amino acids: CASSLQGSLGDYGYTF. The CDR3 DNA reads TGTGCCAGCAGTCTCCAGGGGTCCCTGGGGGACTATGGCTACACCTTC.

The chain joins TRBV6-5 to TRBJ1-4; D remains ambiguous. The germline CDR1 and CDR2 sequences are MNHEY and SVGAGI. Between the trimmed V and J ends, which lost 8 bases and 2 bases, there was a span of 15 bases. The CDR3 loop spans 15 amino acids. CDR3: CASGPPGFTNEKLFF. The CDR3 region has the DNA TGTGCCAGCGGTCCCCCGGGGTTTACTAATGAAAAACTGTTTTTT.

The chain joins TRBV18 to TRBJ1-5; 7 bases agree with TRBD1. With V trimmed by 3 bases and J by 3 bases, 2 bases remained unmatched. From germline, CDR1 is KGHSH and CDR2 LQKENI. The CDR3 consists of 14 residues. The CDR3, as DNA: TGTGCCAGCTCACCGACAGGGACCAATCAGCCCCAGCATTTT. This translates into CASSPTGTNQPQHF.

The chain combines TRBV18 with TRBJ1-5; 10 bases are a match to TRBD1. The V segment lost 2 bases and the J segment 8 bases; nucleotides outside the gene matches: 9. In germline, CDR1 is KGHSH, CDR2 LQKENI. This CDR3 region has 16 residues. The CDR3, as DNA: TGTGCCAGCTCACCATTAGGGGACAGGGGATGGGAGCCCCAGCATTTT. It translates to CASSPLGDRGWEPQHF.